Here is one T cell receptor beta chain with its context. This entry belongs to a study of blood T cell repertoires in COVID-19. Turning to the study itself: Whether acute or convalescent, the COVID-19 samples came from the United States, Italy and Spain. From T cells, B-cell-depleted T cells, or PBMCs came the material, which was cDNA or gDNA.

One Seattle source followed patients from active infection through their disease course. In the study's own analysis: It was from reference gene primer amplification that nucleated cell counts were estimated. Sequenced by immunoSEQ multiplex PCR; TCRdb stores in-frame clones only, minus some. That table supplies the V and J calls and clone size; D and trimming were determined from the DNA. The data show some 270,000 clones, with 80% to 85% seen just once and 15% to 17% held by the top ten. This CDR3 region has 16 residues. V lost 6 bases and J lost 4; bases outside the gene matches: 13. Per germline, CDR1 SQVTM and CDR2 ANQGSEA.

The genes are TRBV29-1 and TRBJ1-2; 11 bases are shared with TRBD1. Sequenced material: peripheral blood. The source is a person aged 65-85 years with COVID-19, enrolled during active disease. CDR3 protein: CSVGPGTGGGAYGYTF. In DNA, the CDR3 is TGCAGCGTCGGTCCCGGGACAGGGGGGGGAGCCTATGGCTACACCTTC.